This TCR beta chain was retrieved from a study of blood T cell repertoires in COVID-19. About the study: Material from acute and convalescent COVID-19 was sourced from the United States, Italy and Spain. PBMCs, B-cell-depleted T cells, or T cells were the source of the cDNA or gDNA that made up the material.

Comments on this clone: This sample includes further DNA sequences coding for the same CDR3.

Germline V gene sequence: CDR1 DFQATT, CDR2 SNEGSKA (reference sequence). This CDR3 comprises 11 residues. V was clipped by 3 bases and J by 6 bases, with 6 bases between them. Authors' processing steps: Nucleated cell counts were estimated from reference gene primer amplification. TCRdb keeps only in-frame clones here, not all; method: immunoSEQ multiplex PCR. The V and J calls and the clone size are those of that table, but D and trimming were determined from the DNA. Found here are 140,000 or so clones, 70% to 80% of them singletons; the top ten hold approximately 17%. The chain has TRBV20-1 and TRBJ2-1; D uncertain. The sample was peripheral blood. This TCR was sampled from a man between 50 and 59 years old with acute or convalescent COVID-19. The CDR3 nucleotides read TGCAGTGCTAGGGCCCGCAATGAGCAGTTCTTC. Its protein product is CSARARNEQFF.